Each of the 19 T cell receptor beta chains below was sequenced from the same sample in a study of T cells in Graves' hyperthyroidism and ophthalmopathy. What was amplified from RNA transcripts were TCR beta CDR3 regions. First-round RT-PCR of the TCR CDR3 relied on the HTBI primer set. TCRdb reprocessed the multiplex PCR reads with MiXCR, giving one entry per CDR3 protein. The table lists 300,000 to 450,000 distinct CDR3 sequences, roughly 13% of them singletons, with less than 25% in the top ten. Sequenced sample: blood. The receptors shown here come from a man under 40 with Graves' hyperthyroidism that later progressed to Graves' ophthalmopathy.

This clonotype was seen many times. This sequence joins TRBV7-6 and TRBJ2-3; D assignment may be TRBD1 or TRBD2 (5 bases each). The CDR3 runs to 16 residues. Trimming removed 2 bases at V and 6 bases at J, with 18 bases between. In germline, CDR1 is SGHVS, CDR2 FNYEAQ. The CDR3 here is CASSLYGTLLGDTQYF. CDR3 sequence (DNA): TGTGCCAGCAGCTTATATGGGACCCTACTTGGTGATACGCAGTATTTT.

In its sample, this clonotype was seen many times. The chain uses TRBV2 and TRBJ2-7, with a tentative D call TRBD1 (6 bases). Trimming shortened V by 3 bases and J by 3 bases, and 9 bases separated the two germline ends. This CDR3 is 13 amino acids long. Germline V CDR1 and CDR2: SNHLY, FYNNEI. The CDR3 DNA sequence: TGTGCCAGCAGTGATAACAGGGACTACGAGCAGTACTTC. It yields the protein CASSDNRDYEQYF.

This clonotype was detected many times. The CDR3 reads CASSSSPGQNSNQPQHF. CDR3 nucleotides: TGTGCCAGCAGCTCCAGCCCGGGACAAAATAGCAATCAGCCCCAGCATTTT. This sequence joins TRBV7-8 and TRBJ1-5; TRBD1 is a possible D gene (6 bases). Trimming pared 4 bases from V and 0 bases from J, leaving 16 bases between. The CDR3 has 17 residues. From germline, CDR1 is SGHVS and CDR2 FQNEAQ.

This clonotype has more than one count but fewer than ten. V is TRBV28 and J is TRBJ2-2; no clear D. V lost 7 bases to trimming and J lost 1 base, with 7 bases between them. This CDR3 comprises 13 residues. The germline V gene encodes CDR1 MDHEN and CDR2 SYDVKM. CDR3 protein: CASTYGNTGELFF. CDR3 sequence (DNA): TGTGCCAGCACCTACGGGAACACCGGGGAGCTGTTTTTT.

The table lists this clonotype with many counts. The V and J genes are TRBV20-1 and TRBJ1-5; a possible D gene is TRBD1 (6 bases). The germline gives CDR1 DFQATT, CDR2 SNEGSKA (reference sequence). This CDR3 region has 15 residues. V shed 2 bases and J shed 0 bases, with 11 bases lying between them. For the CDR3, the DNA is TGCAGTGCTAGAACCAGGGGACTTAGCAATCAGCCCCAGCATTTT. It yields the protein CSARTRGLSNQPQHF.

This clonotype has at least ten counts. This chain links TRBV29-1 with TRBJ1-1; maybe TRBD1 (6 bases). Germline values: CDR1 SQVTM, CDR2 ANQGSEA. The CDR3 has 13 amino acids. With 7 bases removed from V and 0 bases from J, the gap between germline ends came to 12 bases. CDR3 loop: CSAEGGMNTEAFF. CDR3 DNA: TGCAGCGCTGAGGGGGGGATGAACACTGAAGCTTTCTTT.

The J gene is TRBJ2-7, the V gene TRBV19, with D perhaps TRBD1 (6 bases). CDR1 and CDR2 from the germline V gene are LNHDA and SQIVND (reference sequence). The CDR3 length is 13 residues. The V end lost 5 bases, the J end lost 4 bases, and 12 bases lay between the germline ends. CDR3 bases: TGTGCCAGTAGTGTGAGGACAGAATACGAGCAGTACTTC. It is translated as CASSVRTEYEQYF. The variable domain in full, with the rest retrieved from reference TRBV19 and TRBJ2-7, is DGGITQSPKYLFRKEGQNVTLSCEQNLNHDAMYWYRQDPGQGLRLIYYSQIVNDFQKGDIAEGYSVSREKKESFPLTVTSAQKNPTAFYLCASSVRTEYEQYFGPGTRLTVT.

At least ten counts were recorded for this clonotype. This rearrangement joins TRBV20-1 to TRBJ2-1, with 8 bases fitting TRBD1. CDR3 size: 14 residues. From germline, CDR1 is DFQATT and CDR2 SNEGSKA (reference sequence). V was pared by 0 bases and J by 8 bases, with 6 bases of the junction left unmatched. The CDR3: CSARDLGQADEQFF. CDR3 nucleotides: TGCAGTGCTAGAGATCTGGGACAGGCCGATGAGCAGTTCTTC.

J is TRBJ2-1 and V is TRBV9; 8 bases line up with TRBD1. The length of the CDR3 is 15 residues. CDR1 SGDLS and CDR2 YYNGEE come from the germline V gene. Trimming at V came to 2 bases and at J to 2 bases, leaving 3 bases not matched to a gene. This CDR3 reads CASSVVQGAYNEQFF. In DNA, the CDR3 is TGTGCCAGCAGCGTGGTACAGGGGGCCTACAATGAGCAGTTCTTC.

This clonotype was seen only a few times. V and J are TRBV19 and TRBJ2-5; D not certain. The CDR3 loop spans 13 amino acids. CDR1 is LNHDA, CDR2 SQIVND, per germline (reference sequence). The germline V and J ends were trimmed by 11 bases and 0 bases, with 13 bases remaining between them. The CDR3, as DNA: TGTGCCTCCACGGGCGGATACCAAGAGACCCAGTACTTC. Its protein is CASTGGYQETQYF.

In this sample, this clonotype turned up many times. The chain links TRBV7-8 to TRBJ2-2; 7 nucleotides line up with TRBD2. Trimming at V came to 6 bases and at J to 1 base, leaving 8 bases not matched to a gene. This CDR3 spans 16 amino acids. In germline, CDR1 is SGHVS, CDR2 FQNEAQ. The DNA for the CDR3 is TGTGCCAGCAGGCCGACCGGGACTATGAACACCGGGGAGCTGTTTTTT. Protein sequence: CASRPTGTMNTGELFF.

This clonotype has a count of ten or more. The chain recombines TRBV7-9 with TRBJ1-4; D is uncertain. Germline assignment: CDR1 SEHNR and CDR2 FQNEAQ (reference sequence). The length of the CDR3 is 15 residues. The V and J ends lost 5 bases and 0 bases respectively, with 10 bases between them. The CDR3 sequence is CASSGGRSTNEKLFF. In DNA, the CDR3 is TGTGCCAGCAGCGGCGGGCGATCAACTAATGAAAAACTGTTTTTT.

This clonotype was seen ten or more times. V gene TRBV30 combines with J gene TRBJ1-5; D may be TRBD1 (6 bases). Trimming cost V 3 bases and J 4 bases, with 10 bases left between them. This CDR3 contains 13 residues. From germline, CDR1 is GTSNPN and CDR2 SVGIG (reference sequence). The DNA of the CDR3 is TGTGCCTGGAGCTGGGGACAAAATCAGCCCCAGCATTTT. It translates to CAWSWGQNQPQHF.

The chain is built from TRBV14 and TRBJ2-3; the match to TRBD1 covers 9 bases. Germline lookup yields CDR1 SGHDN and CDR2 FVKESK. There are 15 residues in the CDR3. V was clipped by 1 base and J by 6 bases; unmatched bases: 5. CDR3 coding DNA: TGTGCCAGCAGCCAAGTAGGAGGGACAGGGGATACGCAGTATTTT. Protein sequence: CASSQVGGTGDTQYF.

This clonotype was seen more than once but under ten times. The chain carries TRBV29-1 and TRBJ2-3, with a tentative D call TRBD1 (6 bases). Trimming left V 5 bases short and J 4 bases short, with 10 bases between. The CDR3 sequence is 12 residues long. Germline V lookup: CDR1 SQVTM, CDR2 ANQGSEA. The CDR3 DNA is TGCAGCGTTCTTAAGGGGGCAGATACGCAGTATTTT. Encoded protein: CSVLKGADTQYF.

This clonotype came up many times. The gene calls are TRBV6-1 and TRBJ2-3; 8 nucleotides agree with TRBD1. CDR3 length: 12 amino acids. The ends lost 6 bases at V and 9 bases at J; junction bases unmatched: 5. CDR1 is MNHNS, CDR2 SASEGT, per germline. The CDR3 sequence is CASSGQGLTQYF. The CDR3 nucleotides are TGTGCCAGCAGCGGACAGGGATTGACGCAGTATTTT.

This clonotype occurred many times. This rearrangement joins TRBV6-1 to TRBJ1-4, with 12 nucleotides matching TRBD1. The V gene's germline CDR1 is MNHNS and CDR2 SASEGT. The CDR3 extends over 15 amino acids. Trimming cost V 1 base and J 11 bases; bases outside gene matches: 5. CDR3 DNA: TGTGCCAGCAGTGAAGTATCGGGACAGGGGGCGAAACTGTTTTTT. It encodes CASSEVSGQGAKLFF.

In regard to this clonotype: This may be a read error: a much more frequent sequence differs by one nucleotide. The V call is TRBV6-1, the J call TRBJ2-7; the match to TRBD1 covers 9 bases. This CDR3 comprises 13 residues. V was clipped by 7 bases and J by 5 bases; unmatched bases: 6. In germline, CDR1 is MNHNS, CDR2 SASEGT. The CDR3 DNA sequence: TGTGCCAGCAAACAGGGGGCGCAGCACGAGCAGTACTTC. It is translated as CASKQGAQHEQYF.

This clonotype was detected many times. This chain connects TRBV12-3 or TRBV12-4 to TRBJ1-2, with TRBD1 as a possible D gene (6 bases). V dropped 10 bases and J dropped 0 bases, with 12 bases sitting between them. The CDR3 spans 13 residues. The CDR3 nucleotides read TGTGCCATTACAGGGCCGCCTAACTATGGCTACACCTTC. Amino acids: CAITGPPNYGYTF.